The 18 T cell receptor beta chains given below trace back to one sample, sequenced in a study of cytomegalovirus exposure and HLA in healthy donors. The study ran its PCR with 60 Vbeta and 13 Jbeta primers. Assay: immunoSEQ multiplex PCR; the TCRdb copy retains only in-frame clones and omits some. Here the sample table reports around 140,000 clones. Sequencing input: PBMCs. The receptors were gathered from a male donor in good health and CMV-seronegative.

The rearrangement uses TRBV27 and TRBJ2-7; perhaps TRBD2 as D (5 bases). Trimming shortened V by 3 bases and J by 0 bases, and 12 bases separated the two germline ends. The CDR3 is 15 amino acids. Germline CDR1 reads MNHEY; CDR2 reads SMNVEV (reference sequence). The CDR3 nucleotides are TGTGCCAGCAGTTTCAGACGGGATGGCTCCTACGAGCAGTACTTC. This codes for CASSFRRDGSYEQYF.

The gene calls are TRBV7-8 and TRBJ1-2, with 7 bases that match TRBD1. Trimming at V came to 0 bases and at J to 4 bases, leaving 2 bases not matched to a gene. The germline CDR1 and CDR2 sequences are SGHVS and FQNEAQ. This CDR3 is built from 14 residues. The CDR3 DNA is TGTGCCAGCAGCTTAGCAGGGGACAGCTATGGCTACACCTTC. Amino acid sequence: CASSLAGDSYGYTF.

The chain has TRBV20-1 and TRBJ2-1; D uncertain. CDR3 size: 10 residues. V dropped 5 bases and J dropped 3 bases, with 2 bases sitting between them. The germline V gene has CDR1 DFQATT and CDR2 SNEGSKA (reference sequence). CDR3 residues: CSAYYNEQFF. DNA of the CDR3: TGCAGTGCTTACTACAATGAGCAGTTCTTC.

The CDR3 protein is CASSWPPLGTGELFF. The DNA for the CDR3 is TGTGCCAGTAGTTGGCCGCCTCTAGGTACCGGGGAGCTGTTTTTT. V usage is TRBV19 and J usage is TRBJ2-2; D is unresolved. The CDR3 covers 15 residues. V was shortened by 5 bases and J by 5 bases, with 15 bases between the two germline ends. Germline CDR1 and CDR2: LNHDA and SQIVND (reference sequence).

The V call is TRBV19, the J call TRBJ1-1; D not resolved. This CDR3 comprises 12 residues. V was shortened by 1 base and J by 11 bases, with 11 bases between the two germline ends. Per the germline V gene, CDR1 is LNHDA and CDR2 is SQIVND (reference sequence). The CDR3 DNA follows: TGTGCCAGTAGTATAGGGCAAGGAGAGGCTTTCTTT. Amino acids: CASSIGQGEAFF. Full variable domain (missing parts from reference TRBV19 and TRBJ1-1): DGGITQSPKYLFRKEGQNVTLSCEQNLNHDAMYWYRQDPGQGLRLIYYSQIVNDFQKGDIAEGYSVSREKKESFPLTVTSAQKNPTAFYLCASSIGQGEAFFGQGTRLTVV.

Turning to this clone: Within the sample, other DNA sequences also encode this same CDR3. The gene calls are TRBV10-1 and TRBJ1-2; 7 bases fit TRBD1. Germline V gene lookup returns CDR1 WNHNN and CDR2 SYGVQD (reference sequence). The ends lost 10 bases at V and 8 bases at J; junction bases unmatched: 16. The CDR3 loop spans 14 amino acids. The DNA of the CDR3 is TGCGCCACGTCGATCCTCAGGGGGTTGGGGGGCTACACCTTC. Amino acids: CATSILRGLGGYTF.

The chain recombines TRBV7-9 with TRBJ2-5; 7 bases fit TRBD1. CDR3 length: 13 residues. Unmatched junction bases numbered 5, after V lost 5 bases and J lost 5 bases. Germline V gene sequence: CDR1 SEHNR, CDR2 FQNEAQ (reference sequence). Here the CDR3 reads CASSDRQGETQYF. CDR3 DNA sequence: TGTGCCAGCAGCGACAGACAGGGTGAGACCCAGTACTTC. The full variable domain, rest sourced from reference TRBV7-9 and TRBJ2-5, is DTGVSQNPRHKITKRGQNVTFRCDPISEHNRLYWYRQTLGQGPEFLTYFQNEAQLEKSRLLSDRFSAERPKGSFSTLEIQRTEQGDSAMYLCASSDRQGETQYFGPGTRLLVL.

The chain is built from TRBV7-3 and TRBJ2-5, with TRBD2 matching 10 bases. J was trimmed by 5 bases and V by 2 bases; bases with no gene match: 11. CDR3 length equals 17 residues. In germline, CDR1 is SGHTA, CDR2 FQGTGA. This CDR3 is CASSLGTSALSRETQYF. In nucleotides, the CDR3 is TGTGCCAGCAGCTTAGGGACTAGCGCCTTGAGCAGGGAGACCCAGTACTTC.

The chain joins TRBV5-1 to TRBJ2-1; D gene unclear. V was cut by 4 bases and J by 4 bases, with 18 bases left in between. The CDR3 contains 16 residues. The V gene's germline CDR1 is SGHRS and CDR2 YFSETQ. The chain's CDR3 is CASSVGDLLGYNEQFF. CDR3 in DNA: TGCGCCAGCAGCGTGGGCGACTTACTCGGGTACAATGAGCAGTTCTTC.

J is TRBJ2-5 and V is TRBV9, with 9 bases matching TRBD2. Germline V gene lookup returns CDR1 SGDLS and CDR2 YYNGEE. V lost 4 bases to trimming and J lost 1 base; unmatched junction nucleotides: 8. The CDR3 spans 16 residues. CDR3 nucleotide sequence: TGTGCCAGCAGCCACTCCAAGACTAGCGGCCAAGAGACCCAGTACTTC. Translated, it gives CASSHSKTSGQETQYF.

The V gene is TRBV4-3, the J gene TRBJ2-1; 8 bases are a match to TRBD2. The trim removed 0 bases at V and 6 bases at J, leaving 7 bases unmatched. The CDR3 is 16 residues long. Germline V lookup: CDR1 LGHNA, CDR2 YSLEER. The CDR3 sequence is CASSQDVGGARNEQFF. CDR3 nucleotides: TGCGCCAGCAGCCAAGATGTCGGGGGGGCCCGCAATGAGCAGTTCTTC.

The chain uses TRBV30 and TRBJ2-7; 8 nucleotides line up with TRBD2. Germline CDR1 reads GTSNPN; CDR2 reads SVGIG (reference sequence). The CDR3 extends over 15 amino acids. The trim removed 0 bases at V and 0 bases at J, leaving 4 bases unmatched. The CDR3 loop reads CAWSVTSGISYEQYF. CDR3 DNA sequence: TGTGCCTGGAGTGTAACTAGCGGCATCTCCTACGAGCAGTACTTC.

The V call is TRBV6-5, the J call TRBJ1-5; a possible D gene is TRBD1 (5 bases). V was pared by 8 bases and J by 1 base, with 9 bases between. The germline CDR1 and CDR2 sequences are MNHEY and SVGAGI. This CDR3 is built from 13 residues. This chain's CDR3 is CASSGWSNQPQHF. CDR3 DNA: TGTGCCAGCTCAGGGTGGAGCAATCAGCCCCAGCATTTT.

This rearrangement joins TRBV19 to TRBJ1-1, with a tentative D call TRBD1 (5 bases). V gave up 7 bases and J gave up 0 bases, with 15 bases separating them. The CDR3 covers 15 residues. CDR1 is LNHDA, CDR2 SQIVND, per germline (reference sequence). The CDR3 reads CASTIGGTLNTEAFF. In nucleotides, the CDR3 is TGTGCCAGTACTATCGGTGGGACTCTGAACACTGAAGCTTTCTTT.

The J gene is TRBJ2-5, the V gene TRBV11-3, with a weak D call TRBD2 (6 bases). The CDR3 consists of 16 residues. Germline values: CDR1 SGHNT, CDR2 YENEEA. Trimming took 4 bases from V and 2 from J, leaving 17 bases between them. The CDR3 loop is CASSSYEEGLQETQYF. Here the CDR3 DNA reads TGTGCCAGCAGCTCCTACGAGGAGGGCCTACAAGAGACCCAGTACTTC.

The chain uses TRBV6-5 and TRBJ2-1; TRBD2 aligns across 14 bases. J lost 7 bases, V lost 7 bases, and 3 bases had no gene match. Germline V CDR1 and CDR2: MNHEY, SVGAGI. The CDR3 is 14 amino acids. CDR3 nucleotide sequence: TGTGCCAGCACCGGGACTAGCGGGAGAAATGAGCAGTTCTTC. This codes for CASTGTSGRNEQFF.

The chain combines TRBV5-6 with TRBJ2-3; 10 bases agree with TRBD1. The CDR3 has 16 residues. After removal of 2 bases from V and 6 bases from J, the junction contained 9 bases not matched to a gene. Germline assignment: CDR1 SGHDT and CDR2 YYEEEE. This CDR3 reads CASSLPGQGLSDTQYF. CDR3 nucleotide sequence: TGTGCCAGCAGCTTACCGGGACAGGGGTTGTCCGATACGCAGTATTTT. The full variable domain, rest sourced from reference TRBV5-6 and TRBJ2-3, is DAGVTQSPTHLIKTRGQQVTLRCSPKSGHDTVSWYQQALGQGPQFIFQYYEEEERQRGNFPDRFSGHQFPNYSSELNVNALLLGDSALYLCASSLPGQGLSDTQYFGPGTRLTVL.

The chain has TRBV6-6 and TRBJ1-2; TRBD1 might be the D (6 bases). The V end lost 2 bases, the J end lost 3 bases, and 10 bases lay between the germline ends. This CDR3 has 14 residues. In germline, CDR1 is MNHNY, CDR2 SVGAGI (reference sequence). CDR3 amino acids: CASSYGGADYGYTF. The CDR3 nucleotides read TGTGCCAGCAGTTACGGGGGCGCGGACTATGGCTACACCTTC.